This T cell receptor beta chain emerged from a study of shared clonotypes between healthy human individuals. At the level of the study: The plates for each donor numbered three CD4 naive, three CD4 memory, two CD8 naive and one CD8 memory.

Notes on this clone: Its antigen remains unidentified.

Profiled with immunoSEQ multiplex PCR; TCRdb holds only in-frame clones, not every one. This table holds approximately 2.5 million clones, approximately 93% found once. Findings of the study overall: Measured sharing among donors was expected to vary with sequencing depth.

Sequencing input: naive CD4+ T cells from PBMCs. Noted subset: CD45RA+ positively selected. The clonotype comes from a man aged 18 to 35 in good health. Some clones in this sample may be carry-over from other donors' samples.

DNA of the CDR3: TGTGCCAGCAGTTACAGTATCGGACGATACAATGAGCAGTTCTTC. This codes for CASSYSIGRYNEQFF. The chain links TRBV6-6 to TRBJ2-1; D gene ambiguous. This CDR3 has 15 residues. Germline CDR1 reads MNHNY; CDR2 reads SVGAGI (reference sequence). The germline V and J ends were trimmed by 2 bases and 4 bases, with 12 bases remaining between them.